This entry lists 16 T cell receptor beta chains sequenced from one sample in a study of T cell changes during pregnancy in multiple sclerosis. Sequencing used immunoSEQ multiplex PCR; TCRdb keeps in-frame clones, though not all of them. This table has approximately 44,000 clones, approximately 92% appearing once. The sample was CD4+ T cells from peripheral blood mononuclear cells, taken before pregnancy. Receptors originate from a female donor with multiple sclerosis, enrolled in a pregnancy study.

V is TRBV29-1 and J is TRBJ1-4; a possible D gene is TRBD1 (6 bases). Germline V lookup: CDR1 SQVTM, CDR2 ANQGSEA. Trimming took off 0 bases at V and 8 bases at J, with 16 bases between the two ends. The CDR3 consists of 15 residues. DNA for the CDR3: TGCAGCGTTGAAGATCGAGAACAGGGTGGGGAAAAACTGTTTTTT. Its translation is CSVEDREQGGEKLFF. The variable domain in full, completed from reference TRBV29-1 and TRBJ1-4, reads SAVISQKPSRDICQRGTSLTIQCQVDSQVTMMFWYRQQPGQSLTLIATANQGSEATYESGFVIDKFPISRPNLTFSTLTVSNMSPEDSSIYLCSVEDREQGGEKLFFGSGTQLSVL.

The chain uses TRBV28 and TRBJ2-1; the match to TRBD2 covers 12 bases. Germline V gene data show CDR1 as MDHEN and CDR2 as SYDVKM. V was clipped by 6 bases and J by 6 bases; unmatched bases: 9. This CDR3 region has 16 residues. CDR3 nucleotide sequence: TGTGCCAGCAGCTCAACTGAGGGACTAGCGGGCAATGAGCAGTTCTTC. Translation: CASSSTEGLAGNEQFF.

The chain links TRBV28 to TRBJ1-2; 7 bases map to TRBD1. CDR1 MDHEN and CDR2 SYDVKM come from the germline V gene. The CDR3 consists of 14 residues. With V trimmed by 2 bases and J by 4 bases, 4 bases remained unmatched. The CDR3 region is CASSLRQGIYGYTF. The CDR3 coding sequence is TGTGCCAGCAGTTTAAGACAGGGCATCTATGGCTACACCTTC.

In DNA form, the CDR3 reads TGTGCCAGCAGCTTTCTAGTTGGGTTCAGGGGGAATCAGCCCCAGCATTTT. This encodes CASSFLVGFRGNQPQHF. The rearrangement uses TRBV7-8 and TRBJ1-5, with TRBD1 matching 7 bases. The CDR3 sequence is 17 residues long. V was clipped by 3 bases and J by 4 bases; unmatched bases: 12. CDR1 is SGHVS, CDR2 FQNEAQ, per germline. The entire variable domain, with the rest obtained from reference TRBV7-8 and TRBJ1-5, is as follows: GAGVSQSPRYKVAKRGQDVALRCDPISGHVSLFWYQQALGQGPEFLTYFQNEAQLDKSGLPSDRFFAERPEGSVSTLKIQRTQQEDSAVYLCASSFLVGFRGNQPQHFGDGTRLSIL.

This chain joins TRBV27 and TRBJ2-7; TRBD2 is a possible D gene (7 bases). The length of the CDR3 is 20 residues. V was clipped by 8 bases and J by 0 bases, with 32 bases between them. Germline values: CDR1 MNHEY, CDR2 SMNVEV (reference sequence). The CDR3 nucleotides are TGTGCCAGCGGAAGACCGTGGGCCAGGGGACTAATTGTACTCTCCTACGAGCAGTACTTC. Translation gives CASGRPWARGLIVLSYEQYF.

The V and J genes are TRBV7-9 and TRBJ1-1; D ambiguous. The CDR3 sequence is 16 residues long. Trimming left V 5 bases short and J 4 bases short, with 20 bases between. Germline V lookup: CDR1 SEHNR, CDR2 FQNEAQ (reference sequence). The CDR3 loop reads CASSPGNYKKGTEAFF. CDR3 nucleotides: TGTGCCAGCAGCCCCGGGAATTATAAGAAGGGCACTGAAGCTTTCTTT.

This chain uses TRBV6-5 with TRBJ1-5; D is unclear. CDR1 is MNHEY, CDR2 SVGAGI, per germline. Between the trimmed V and J ends, which lost 6 bases and 0 bases, there was a span of 12 bases. The CDR3 length is 15 residues. CDR3 region: CASRVRVYSNQPQHF. CDR3 in DNA: TGTGCCAGCAGGGTGAGGGTTTATAGCAATCAGCCCCAGCATTTT.

This clone is a singleton in its sample. J is TRBJ2-1 and V is TRBV27; perhaps TRBD1 as D (6 bases). Germline CDR1 MNHEY, CDR2 SMNVEV (reference sequence). The CDR3 covers 15 residues. Trimming pared 5 bases from V and 8 bases from J, leaving 19 bases between. Here the CDR3 DNA reads TGTGCCAGCAGTCCCCCAGGGTTGAGGGGGTATGAGCAGTTCTTC. Its translation is CASSPPGLRGYEQFF.

V gene TRBV6-6 combines with J gene TRBJ1-2, with 8 bases that match TRBD1. Germline CDR1 reads MNHNY; CDR2 reads SVGAGI (reference sequence). The CDR3 has 15 amino acids. V was pared by 5 bases and J by 0 bases, with 5 bases of the junction left unmatched. The CDR3 sequence: CASSEFRGPNYGYTF. CDR3 DNA sequence: TGTGCCAGCAGTGAGTTCAGGGGGCCTAACTATGGCTACACCTTC.

J is TRBJ2-1 and V is TRBV15; 10 bases match TRBD1. The CDR3 is 16 amino acids. CDR1 and CDR2 (germline): LNHNV, YYDKDF (reference sequence). Losses at the gene ends were 2 bases for V and 8 bases for J; bases not matched to a gene: 9. CDR3 in amino acids: CATSRYPGQGLDEQFF. The CDR3 coding sequence is TGTGCCACCAGCAGATACCCGGGACAGGGGCTAGATGAGCAGTTCTTC.

The J gene is TRBJ1-2, the V gene TRBV5-4; the match to TRBD1 covers 8 bases. Germline trimming cut 4 bases from V and 4 bases from J; bases unmatched to any gene: 9. Germline values: CDR1 SGHNT, CDR2 YYREEE (reference sequence). The CDR3 runs 15 residues. CDR3 residues: CASSPGQGRSYGYTF. As DNA, the CDR3 is TGTGCCAGCAGCCCCGGACAGGGACGAAGCTATGGCTACACCTTC.

The chain employs TRBV7-9 and TRBJ2-7; 7 bases match TRBD1. The CDR3 is 13 amino acids. Germline V gene sequence: CDR1 SEHNR, CDR2 FQNEAQ (reference sequence). V was pared by 8 bases and J by 2 bases, with 6 bases of the junction left unmatched. Here the CDR3 DNA reads TGTGCCAGCGAGAACAGGGGAACCTACGAGCAGTACTTC. Translating gives CASENRGTYEQYF.

This chain uses TRBV7-9 with TRBJ1-2; D gene ambiguous. V lost 0 bases to trimming and J lost 5 bases, with 16 bases between them. The CDR3 loop spans 16 amino acids. Per the germline V gene, CDR1 is SEHNR and CDR2 is FQNEAQ (reference sequence). In DNA, the CDR3 is TGTGCCAGCAGCTTAGCGCGCCCCGAGCTCACTTATGGCTACACCTTC. The encoded protein is CASSLARPELTYGYTF.

The rearrangement uses TRBV10-1 and TRBJ2-3, with a tentative D call TRBD2 (6 bases). Germline values: CDR1 WNHNN, CDR2 SYGVQD (reference sequence). V was shortened by 0 bases and J by 5 bases, with 15 bases between the two germline ends. The CDR3 length is 16 residues. CDR3 DNA: TGCGCCAGCAGTGAGTCGAGTGGGGGAGGACGAGATACGCAGTATTTT. Protein sequence: CASSESSGGGRDTQYF.

This clone appeared a single time. The DNA for the CDR3 is TGTGCCAGCAGTGAATCTAGCGGGCTATACACCGGGGAGCTGTTTTTT. Amino acids: CASSESSGLYTGELFF. The chain couples TRBV6-1 to TRBJ2-2; TRBD2 matches at 8 bases. Germline V gene lookup returns CDR1 MNHNS and CDR2 SASEGT. Trimming took 2 bases from V and 3 from J; bases not matched to a gene: 5. CDR3 length: 16 amino acids.

V usage is TRBV7-2 and J usage is TRBJ2-7, with a weak D call TRBD2 (6 bases). The germline V gene has CDR1 SGHTA and CDR2 FQGNSA. The CDR3 has 13 residues. Trimming pared 4 bases from V and 4 bases from J, leaving 11 bases between. CDR3 in DNA: TGTGCCAGCAGCTCCAGACGGGGGTACGAGCAGTACTTC. This gives the protein CASSSRRGYEQYF.